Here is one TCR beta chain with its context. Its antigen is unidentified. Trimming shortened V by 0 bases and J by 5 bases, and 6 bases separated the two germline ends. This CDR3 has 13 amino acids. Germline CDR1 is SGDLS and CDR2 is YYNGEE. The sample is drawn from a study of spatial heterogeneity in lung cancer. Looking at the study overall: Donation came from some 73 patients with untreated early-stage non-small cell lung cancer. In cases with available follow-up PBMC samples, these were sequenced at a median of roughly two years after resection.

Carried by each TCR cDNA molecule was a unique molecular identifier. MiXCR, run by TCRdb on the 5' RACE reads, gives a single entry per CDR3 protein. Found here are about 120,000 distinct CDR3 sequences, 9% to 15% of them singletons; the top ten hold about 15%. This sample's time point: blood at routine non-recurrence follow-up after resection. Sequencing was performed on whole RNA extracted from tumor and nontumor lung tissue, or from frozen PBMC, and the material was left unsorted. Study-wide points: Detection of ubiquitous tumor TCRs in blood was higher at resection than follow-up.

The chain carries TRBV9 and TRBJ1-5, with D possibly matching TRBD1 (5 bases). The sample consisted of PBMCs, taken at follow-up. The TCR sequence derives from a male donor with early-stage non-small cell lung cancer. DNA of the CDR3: TGTGCCAGCAGCGTAGCGGGGGATCAGCCCCAGCATTTT. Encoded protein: CASSVAGDQPQHF.